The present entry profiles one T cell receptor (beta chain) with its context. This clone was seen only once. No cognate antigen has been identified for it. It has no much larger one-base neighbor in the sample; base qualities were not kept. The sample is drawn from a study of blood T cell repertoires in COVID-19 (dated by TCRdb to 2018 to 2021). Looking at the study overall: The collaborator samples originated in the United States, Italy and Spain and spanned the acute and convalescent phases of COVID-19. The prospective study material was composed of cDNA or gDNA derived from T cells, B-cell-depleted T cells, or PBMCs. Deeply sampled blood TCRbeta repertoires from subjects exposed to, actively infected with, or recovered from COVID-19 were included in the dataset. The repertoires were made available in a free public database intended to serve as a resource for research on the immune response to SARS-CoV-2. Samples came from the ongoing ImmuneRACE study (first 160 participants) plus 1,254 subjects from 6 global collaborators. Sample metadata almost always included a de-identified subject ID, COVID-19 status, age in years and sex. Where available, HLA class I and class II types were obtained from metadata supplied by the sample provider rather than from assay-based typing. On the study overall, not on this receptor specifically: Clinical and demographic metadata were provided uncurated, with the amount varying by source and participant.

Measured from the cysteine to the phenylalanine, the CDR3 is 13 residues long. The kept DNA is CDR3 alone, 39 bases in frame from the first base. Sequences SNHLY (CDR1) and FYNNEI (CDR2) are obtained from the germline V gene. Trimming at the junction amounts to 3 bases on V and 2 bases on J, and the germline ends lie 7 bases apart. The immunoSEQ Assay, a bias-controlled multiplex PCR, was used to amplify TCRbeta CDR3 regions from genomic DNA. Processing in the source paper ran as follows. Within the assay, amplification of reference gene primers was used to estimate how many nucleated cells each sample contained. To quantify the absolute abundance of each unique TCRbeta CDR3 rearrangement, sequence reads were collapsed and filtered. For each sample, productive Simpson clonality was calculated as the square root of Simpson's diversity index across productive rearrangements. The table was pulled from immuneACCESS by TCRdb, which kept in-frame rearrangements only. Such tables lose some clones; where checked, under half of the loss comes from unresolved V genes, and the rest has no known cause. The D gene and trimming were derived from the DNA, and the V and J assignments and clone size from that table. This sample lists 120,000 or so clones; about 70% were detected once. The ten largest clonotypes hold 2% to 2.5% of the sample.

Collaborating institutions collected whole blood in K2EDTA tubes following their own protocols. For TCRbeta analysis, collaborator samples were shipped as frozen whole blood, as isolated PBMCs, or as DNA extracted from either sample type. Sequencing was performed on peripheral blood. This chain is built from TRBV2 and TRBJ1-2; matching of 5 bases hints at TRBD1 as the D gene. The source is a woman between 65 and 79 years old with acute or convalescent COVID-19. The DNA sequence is TGTGCCAGCAGTGACCAGGGAAACTATGGCTACACCTTC. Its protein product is CASSDQGNYGYTF. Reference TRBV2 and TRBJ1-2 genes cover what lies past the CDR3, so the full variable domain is EPEVTQTPSHQVTQMGQEVILRCVPISNHLYFYWYRQILGQKVEFLVSFYNNEISEKSEIFDDQFSVERPDGSNFTLKIRSTKLEDSAMYFCASSDQGNYGYTFGSGTRLTVV.